This T cell receptor (beta chain) was captured by sequencing in a study of patients and donors after allogeneic stem cell transplantation. TCRdb called the RT-PCR reads again in MiXCR, with one record for every CDR3 protein. The sample lists 900,000 to 1,000,000 distinct CDR3 sequences, roughly 18% occurring once. This clonotype has only a few counts. The germline V and J ends were trimmed by 2 bases and 6 bases, with 23 bases remaining between them. The V gene's germline CDR1 is DFQATT and CDR2 SNEGSKA (reference sequence). The CDR3 has 16 amino acids. The sample taken for sequencing was blood, either unsorted or a sorted T cell fraction (not recorded which). The chain couples TRBV20-1 to TRBJ2-7, with D tentatively TRBD1 (6 bases). The origin of this receptor is a human donor who was either an allogeneic HSCT recipient or a stem cell or donor lymphocyte infusion donor (not recorded which). It is not recorded whose cells these are; they may come from a transplant donor. CDR3 in DNA: TGCAGTGCTAGATTCGAAGGGGGACACGTTAGACTCGAGCAGTACTTC. It yields the protein CSARFEGGHVRLEQYF.